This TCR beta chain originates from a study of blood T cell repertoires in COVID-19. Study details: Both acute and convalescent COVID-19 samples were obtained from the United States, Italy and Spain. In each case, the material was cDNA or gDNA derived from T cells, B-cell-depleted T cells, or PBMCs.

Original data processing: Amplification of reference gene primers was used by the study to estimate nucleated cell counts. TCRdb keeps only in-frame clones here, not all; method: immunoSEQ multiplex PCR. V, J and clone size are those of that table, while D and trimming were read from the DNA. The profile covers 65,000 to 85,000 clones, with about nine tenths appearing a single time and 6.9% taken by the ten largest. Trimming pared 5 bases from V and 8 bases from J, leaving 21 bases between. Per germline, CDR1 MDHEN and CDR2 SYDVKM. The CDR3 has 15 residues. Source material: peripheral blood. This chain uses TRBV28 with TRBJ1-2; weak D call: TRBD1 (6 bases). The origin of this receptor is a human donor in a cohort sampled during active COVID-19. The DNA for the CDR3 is TGTGCCAGCAGTCTTCTCCCCCCAGGGGCCGGGGGCTACACCTTC. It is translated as CASSLLPPGAGGYTF.